The 16 T cell receptor beta chains presented below share a single source sample, sequenced in a study of cytomegalovirus exposure and HLA in healthy donors. The PCR contained 60 Vbeta and 13 Jbeta primers. The table came from immunoSEQ multiplex PCR; TCRdb's copy has only in-frame clones and leaves some out. The profile covers some 200,000 clones, with around three quarters appearing a single time and about 0.63% taken by the ten largest. Specimen: PBMCs. These receptors came from a boy aged 5-17 years in good health and CMV-seronegative.

The V and J genes are TRBV7-6 and TRBJ2-7; tentatively, D is TRBD1 (6 bases). V gave up 1 base and J gave up 2 bases, with 12 bases separating them. CDR1 SGHVS and CDR2 FNYEAQ come from the germline V gene. The CDR3 is 15 amino acids. CDR3: CASSLGTGQTYEQYF. DNA for the CDR3: TGTGCCAGCAGCTTAGGAACTGGACAGACCTACGAGCAGTACTTC.

This chain uses TRBV29-1 with TRBJ2-2, with a possible D match to TRBD2 (5 bases). Germline-derived CDR1 and CDR2 are SQVTM and ANQGSEA. There are 15 residues in the CDR3. V lost 5 bases and J lost 0, with 13 bases in between. In nucleotides, the CDR3 is TGCAGCGTTTCGACGGGGTGGTCGAACACCGGGGAGCTGTTTTTT. Amino acid sequence: CSVSTGWSNTGELFF.

This clone has more than one count but fewer than ten. This chain links TRBV2 with TRBJ2-1, with TRBD2 matching 12 bases. The germline V gene has CDR1 SNHLY and CDR2 FYNNEI. The CDR3 totals 17 residues. J was trimmed by 5 bases and V by 1 base; bases with no gene match: 6. The CDR3, as DNA: TGTGCCAGCAGTGAAGAGGGTCTAGCGGGGGGGAACAATGAGCAGTTCTTC. Its protein is CASSEEGLAGGNNEQFF.

The chain recombines TRBV6-5 with TRBJ2-3; 8 bases are a match to TRBD2. Germline V gives CDR1 MNHEY, CDR2 SVGAGI. The V segment lost 3 bases and the J segment 7 bases; nucleotides outside the gene matches: 9. The length of the CDR3 is 15 residues. CDR3 bases: TGTGCCAGCAGTTATTTCGCGGGGGGTTCAAATACGCAGTATTTT. This sequence encodes CASSYFAGGSNTQYF.

Of note for this clone: One end of the junction fails to match germline, which may point to a read error. This chain connects TRBV27 to TRBJ2-1, with D possibly matching TRBD2 (6 bases). The CDR3 runs 16 residues. Germline-derived CDR1 and CDR2 are MNHEY and SMNVEV (reference sequence). Here the CDR3 reads CATSPRDFRRGNEQFF. In DNA form, the CDR3 reads TGTGCCACCAGTCCCCGGGACTTCCGTCGAGGCAATGAGCAGTTCTTC.

The table lists this clone with a count of one. The chain employs TRBV13 and TRBJ2-5; TRBD1 aligns across 7 bases. V was clipped by 5 bases and J by 1 base; unmatched bases: 7. In germline, CDR1 is PRHDT, CDR2 FYEKMQ (reference sequence). CDR3 length: 15 amino acids. CDR3 DNA sequence: TGTGCCAGCAGCCTGAGGGGACAGTTCCAAGAGACCCAGTACTTC. Its translation: CASSLRGQFQETQYF.

V usage is TRBV5-4 and J usage is TRBJ2-2; 11 bases line up with TRBD1. With 4 bases clipped from V and 3 bases from J, the junction kept 5 bases outside the gene matches. The CDR3 has 16 residues. Germline lookup yields CDR1 SGHNT and CDR2 YYREEE (reference sequence). CDR3 in DNA: TGTGCCAGCAGCCCTGGACAGGGGGCGCACACCGGGGAGCTGTTTTTT. Translated: CASSPGQGAHTGELFF. The whole variable domain, filled in from reference TRBV5-4 and TRBJ2-2, reads ETGVTQSPTHLIKTRGQQVTLRCSSQSGHNTVSWYQQALGQGPQFIFQYYREEENGRGNFPPRFSGLQFPNYSSELNVNALELDDSALYLCASSPGQGAHTGELFFGEGSRLTVL.

The chain joins TRBV9 to TRBJ2-3; 10 bases line up with TRBD2. Germline V gene data show CDR1 as SGDLS and CDR2 as YYNGEE. There are 15 residues in the CDR3. Trimming took 4 bases from V and 5 from J; bases not matched to a gene: 7. CDR3 DNA sequence: TGTGCCAGCAGCAAAAGCGGGGGGGGCAGAGATACGCAGTATTTT. Amino acids: CASSKSGGGRDTQYF.

The chain carries TRBV25-1 and TRBJ1-2; 10 bases match TRBD1. Germline CDR1 reads MGHDK; CDR2 reads SYGVNS. Trimming removed 3 bases from V and 6 bases from J; junction bases left unmatched: 4. The CDR3 is made up of 14 amino acids. CDR3 protein: CASSELDRGNGYTF. CDR3 DNA sequence: TGTGCCAGCAGTGAGTTGGACAGGGGGAATGGCTACACCTTC.

V usage is TRBV19 and J usage is TRBJ2-3; 9 positions match TRBD2. Germline V gene lookup returns CDR1 LNHDA and CDR2 SQIVND (reference sequence). The CDR3 runs 15 residues. Unmatched junction bases numbered 5, after V lost 3 bases and J lost 4 bases. The CDR3 loop reads CASSMSGRSPDTQYF. The CDR3 region has the DNA TGTGCCAGTAGTATGAGCGGGAGGTCCCCAGATACGCAGTATTTT.

This clone was seen just once. J is TRBJ2-7 and V is TRBV4-2, with TRBD2 matching 7 bases. V was pared by 0 bases and J by 0 bases, with 5 bases of the junction left unmatched. The CDR3 contains 16 residues. From germline, CDR1 is LGHNA and CDR2 YNFKEQ. CDR3 nucleotides: TGTGCCAGCAGCCAAGAATTTCCTAGCGGCTCCTACGAGCAGTACTTC. Translated, it gives CASSQEFPSGSYEQYF.

The chain couples TRBV5-1 to TRBJ2-1, with 7 positions matching TRBD2. Germline V lookup: CDR1 SGHRS, CDR2 YFSETQ. V shed 1 base, J shed 6 bases, and the junction held 10 bases outside the gene matches. The CDR3 totals 16 residues. CDR3 protein: CASSLRSGTEINEQFF. DNA for the CDR3: TGCGCCAGCAGCTTGAGGAGCGGGACTGAGATCAATGAGCAGTTCTTC.

The DNA for the CDR3 is TGTGCCAGCAGCTTGGGTCTGAGCTCCTACGAGCAGTACTTC. Protein sequence: CASSLGLSSYEQYF. This sequence joins TRBV5-5 and TRBJ2-7; unclear D gene. The CDR3 has 14 residues. Germline-derived CDR1 and CDR2 are SGHKS and YYEKEE (reference sequence). V was pared by 0 bases and J by 0 bases, with 7 bases between.

The chain uses TRBV5-8 and TRBJ1-1; perhaps TRBD1 as D (6 bases). Germline V lookup: CDR1 SGHTS, CDR2 YDEGEE. Trimming took 4 bases from V and 0 from J, leaving 16 bases between them. CDR3 length: 16 amino acids. The CDR3 nucleotides read TGTGCCAGCAGCAGCTGGACAGCTTTAATGAACACTGAAGCTTTCTTT. Its protein product is CASSSWTALMNTEAFF.

The rearrangement links TRBV7-3 to TRBJ2-1; 10 nucleotides agree with TRBD2. The CDR3 is made up of 16 amino acids. V shed 4 bases, J shed 6 bases, and the junction held 9 bases outside the gene matches. The V gene's germline CDR1 is SGHTA and CDR2 FQGTGA. For the CDR3, the DNA is TGTGCCAGCAGCTCATATGATAGCGGGAGGCCCAATGAGCAGTTCTTC. This encodes CASSSYDSGRPNEQFF. The variable domain in full, completed from reference TRBV7-3 and TRBJ2-1, reads GAGVSQTPSNKVTEKGKYVELRCDPISGHTALYWYRQSLGQGPEFLIYFQGTGAADDSGLPNDRFFAVRPEGSVSTLKIQRTERGDSAVYLCASSSYDSGRPNEQFFGPGTRLTVL.

The V and J genes are TRBV5-1 and TRBJ2-1; 10 bases fit TRBD1. V lost 4 bases to trimming and J lost 4 bases; unmatched junction nucleotides: 11. The germline CDR1 and CDR2 sequences are SGHRS and YFSETQ. The CDR3 runs 17 residues. The CDR3 DNA follows: TGCGCCAGCAGCCTATGGCCAGACAGGGGGCAGTACAATGAGCAGTTCTTC. This gives the protein CASSLWPDRGQYNEQFF.